This T cell receptor (beta chain) originates from a study of T cell responses to AZD1222 COVID-19 vaccine. Study findings and constraints: Dominant at 160-218 and 743-854, vaccine-associated CD4 TCRs also spanned spike. The donors showed a predominance of white British ancestry and of females, with possible underestimation of clonal diversity.

The assay was immunoSEQ multiplex PCR, and TCRdb's table has in-frame clones only and misses some. The sample yields some 150,000 clones, 90% seen once. For this clone: Its antigen remains unknown.

This CDR3 is built from 14 residues. The germline V gene has CDR1 SGHRS and CDR2 YFSETQ. After removal of 4 bases from V and 4 bases from J, the junction contained 4 bases not matched to a gene. The clonotype was recovered from an adult in good health. The material sequenced was peripheral blood, taken on day 0 of AZD1222 vaccination. V gene TRBV5-1 combines with J gene TRBJ2-1; 8 bases line up with TRBD1. CDR3 loop: CASSLDRVYNEQFF. The CDR3 DNA is TGCGCCAGCAGCCTGGACAGGGTGTACAATGAGCAGTTCTTC.